A selection of T cell receptor beta chains follows, all from one sample in a study of blood T cells in healthy people across ages. TCRdb passed the 5' RACE reads through MiXCR, listing each CDR3 protein once. Counted here are hundreds of thousands of distinct CDR3 sequences, roughly 50% occurring once; the ten biggest clones make up roughly 25%. The material sequenced was blood. These receptors were obtained from a man in his forties in good health. CDR3s include the opening cysteine and the closing phenylalanine or tryptophan. The D gene is left open where the match is weak. Size is stated for part of the rows, as once, few or many counts, or as a class when the clone is expanded.

J gene: TRBJ2-1
CDR3 length: 12
clone size: few
V gene: TRBV29-1
D gene: NA
CDR3 protein: CSVEYSVGEQFF
CDR3 DNA: TGCAGCGTTGAGTACTCCGTTGGTGAGCAGTTCTTC

J gene: TRBJ2-7
CDR3 length: 15
clone size: NA
V gene: TRBV6-5
D gene: NA
CDR3 protein: CASSYRQGGYYEQYF
CDR3 DNA: TGTGCCAGCAGTTACAGGCAGGGGGGATACTACGAGCAGTACTTC

J gene: TRBJ1-4
CDR3 length: 14
clone size: NA
V gene: TRBV6-5
D gene: NA
CDR3 protein: CASSKVGAGEKLFF
CDR3 DNA: TGTGCCAGCAGCAAGGTGGGGGCCGGGGAAAAACTGTTTTTT

J gene: TRBJ1-4
CDR3 length: 12
clone size: NA
V gene: TRBV20-1
D gene: TRBD1
CDR3 protein: CSATLQGEKLFF
CDR3 DNA: TGCAGTGCTACTTTACAGGGGGAAAAACTGTTTTTT

J gene: TRBJ2-7
CDR3 length: 18
clone size: NA
V gene: TRBV4-1
D gene: NA
CDR3 protein: CASSLKLPQELSSYEQYF
CDR3 DNA: TGCGCCAGCAGCCTAAAACTCCCCCAGGAGCTAAGCTCCTACGAGCAGTACTTC

J gene: TRBJ2-5
CDR3 length: 16
clone size: few
V gene: TRBV28
D gene: TRBD1
CDR3 protein: CASSTQGQGAVETQYF
CDR3 DNA: TGTGCCAGCAGTACCCAAGGACAGGGGGCTGTTGAGACCCAGTACTTC

J gene: TRBJ1-2
CDR3 length: 16
clone size: NA
V gene: TRBV29-1
D gene: TRBD1
CDR3 protein: CSVEPGQPARGYGYTF
CDR3 DNA: TGCAGCGTTGAGCCGGGACAGCCCGCCAGGGGCTATGGCTACACCTTC

J gene: TRBJ2-5
CDR3 length: 15
clone size: NA
V gene: TRBV2
D gene: TRBD1
CDR3 protein: CASKRDRGRRETQYF
CDR3 DNA: TGTGCCAGCAAAAGGGACAGGGGGCGCAGAGAGACCCAGTACTTC

J gene: TRBJ1-1
CDR3 length: 12
clone size: NA
V gene: TRBV12-3/TRBV12-4
D gene: NA
CDR3 protein: CASSLGGSGAFF
CDR3 DNA: TGTGCCAGCAGTTTGGGAGGGTCCGGAGCTTTCTTT

J gene: TRBJ2-3
CDR3 length: 15
clone size: NA
V gene: TRBV20-1
D gene: TRBD1
CDR3 protein: CSARAGGGYSDTQYF
CDR3 DNA: TGCAGTGCCCGTGCAGGGGGTGGTTATTCGGATACGCAGTATTTT

J gene: TRBJ1-2
CDR3 length: 13
clone size: few
V gene: TRBV5-1
D gene: NA
CDR3 protein: CASSGQPNYGYTF
CDR3 DNA: TGCGCCAGCTCGGGCCAGCCCAACTATGGCTACACCTTC

J gene: TRBJ2-5
CDR3 length: 13
clone size: NA
V gene: TRBV7-2
D gene: NA
CDR3 protein: CASSPDGLGTQYF
CDR3 DNA: TGTGCCAGCAGCCCGGACGGTCTGGGGACCCAGTACTTC

J gene: TRBJ2-4
CDR3 length: 13
clone size: NA
V gene: TRBV20-1
D gene: NA
CDR3 protein: CSARNQGQDIQYF
CDR3 DNA: TGCAGTGCTAGGAACCAAGGCCAGGACATTCAGTACTTC

J gene: TRBJ2-5
CDR3 length: 15
clone size: NA
V gene: TRBV7-2
D gene: NA
CDR3 protein: CASSSLGGIQETQYF
CDR3 DNA: TGTGCCAGCAGCAGCCTTGGGGGGATACAAGAGACCCAGTACTTC

J gene: TRBJ2-5
CDR3 length: 12
clone size: NA
V gene: TRBV10-3
D gene: NA
CDR3 protein: CAIGVGQETQYF
CDR3 DNA: TGTGCCATCGGCGTGGGTCAAGAGACCCAGTACTTC

J gene: TRBJ1-2
CDR3 length: 11
clone size: NA
V gene: TRBV10-3
D gene: NA
CDR3 protein: CAISESYGYTF
CDR3 DNA: TGTGCCATCAGTGAATCCTATGGCTACACCTTC

J gene: TRBJ2-6
CDR3 length: 14
clone size: NA
V gene: TRBV5-5
D gene: NA
CDR3 protein: CASTLQFGANVLTF
CDR3 DNA: TGTGCCAGCACGCTACAGTTTGGGGCCAACGTCCTGACTTTC

J gene: TRBJ2-1
CDR3 length: 13
clone size: NA
V gene: TRBV9
D gene: TRBD2
CDR3 protein: CASSVSTSGKQFF
CDR3 DNA: TGTGCCAGCAGCGTATCGACTAGCGGGAAGCAGTTCTTC

J gene: TRBJ2-3
CDR3 length: 14
clone size: NA
V gene: TRBV20-1
D gene: NA
CDR3 protein: CSAPGEPSTDTQYF
CDR3 DNA: TGCAGTGCCCCCGGAGAACCCAGCACAGATACGCAGTATTTT

J gene: TRBJ2-1
CDR3 length: 12
clone size: few
V gene: TRBV29-1
D gene: NA
CDR3 protein: CSVTKTVDEQFF
CDR3 DNA: TGCAGCGTTACCAAGACAGTAGATGAGCAGTTCTTC

J gene: TRBJ2-4
CDR3 length: 15
clone size: once
V gene: TRBV7-2
D gene: NA
CDR3 protein: CASSSPGTAKNIQYF
CDR3 DNA: TGTGCCAGCAGCTCACCCGGAACAGCCAAAAACATTCAGTACTTC

J gene: TRBJ1-6
CDR3 length: 13
clone size: NA
V gene: TRBV15
D gene: NA
CDR3 protein: CATSRIERSPLHF
CDR3 DNA: TGTGCCACCAGCCGGATCGAACGGTCGCCCCTCCACTTT

J gene: TRBJ2-7
CDR3 length: 12
clone size: once
V gene: TRBV7-9
D gene: NA
CDR3 protein: CASSFRYNEQYF
CDR3 DNA: TGTGCCAGCAGCTTCCGATACAATGAGCAGTACTTC

J gene: TRBJ1-1
CDR3 length: 17
clone size: NA
V gene: TRBV5-1
D gene: TRBD1
CDR3 protein: CASSLGGQGLLDTEAFF
CDR3 DNA: TGCGCCAGCAGCTTGGGGGGACAGGGGCTACTCGACACTGAAGCTTTCTTT

J gene: TRBJ2-3
CDR3 length: 14
clone size: few
V gene: TRBV7-2
D gene: NA
CDR3 protein: CASSLNVNTDTQYF
CDR3 DNA: TGTGCCAGCAGCCTTAATGTAAACACAGATACGCAGTATTTT

J gene: TRBJ2-3
CDR3 length: 16
clone size: NA
V gene: TRBV5-1
D gene: TRBD2
CDR3 protein: CASSLEVAGVTDTQYF
CDR3 DNA: TGCGCCAGCAGCTTGGAGGTAGCGGGAGTTACAGATACGCAGTATTTT

J gene: TRBJ2-4
CDR3 length: 15
clone size: NA
V gene: TRBV27
D gene: NA
CDR3 protein: CASSFGGLDKNIQYF
CDR3 DNA: TGTGCCAGCAGTTTTGGGGGGCTGGACAAAAACATTCAGTACTTC

J gene: TRBJ2-5
CDR3 length: 16
clone size: NA
V gene: TRBV5-1
D gene: TRBD2
CDR3 protein: CASSFSALAGVAEQYF
CDR3 DNA: TGCGCCAGCAGCTTTTCAGCACTAGCGGGAGTAGCTGAGCAGTACTTC

J gene: TRBJ2-1
CDR3 length: 15
clone size: few
V gene: TRBV6-5
D gene: NA
CDR3 protein: CASVEQRGRLAEQFF
CDR3 DNA: TGTGCCAGCGTCGAGCAACGGGGGCGGTTAGCTGAGCAGTTCTTC

J gene: TRBJ2-5
CDR3 length: 17
clone size: NA
V gene: TRBV5-1
D gene: NA
CDR3 protein: CASSSDTGLRVQETQYF
CDR3 DNA: TGCGCCAGCAGCTCCGATACAGGGTTGAGGGTCCAAGAGACCCAGTACTTC

J gene: TRBJ2-7
CDR3 length: 15
clone size: few
V gene: TRBV7-2
D gene: TRBD2
CDR3 protein: CASSLAGLAGAEQYF
CDR3 DNA: TGTGCCAGCAGCTTAGCTGGACTAGCGGGAGCCGAGCAGTACTTC

J gene: TRBJ1-6
CDR3 length: 16
clone size: NA
V gene: TRBV25-1
D gene: NA
CDR3 protein: CASRSESGSDNSPLHF
CDR3 DNA: TGTGCCAGCAGGTCGGAGAGCGGTTCGGATAATTCACCCCTCCACTTT

J gene: TRBJ2-7
CDR3 length: 15
clone size: NA
V gene: TRBV4-3
D gene: TRBD1
CDR3 protein: CASSQDGTGGVEQYF
CDR3 DNA: TGCGCCAGCAGCCAAGACGGGACAGGGGGCGTCGAGCAGTACTTC

J gene: TRBJ2-3
CDR3 length: 14
clone size: NA
V gene: TRBV27
D gene: NA
CDR3 protein: CASSLTGVTDTQYF
CDR3 DNA: TGTGCCAGCAGTTTAACCGGGGTCACAGATACGCAGTATTTT

J gene: TRBJ1-2
CDR3 length: 15
clone size: NA
V gene: TRBV5-1
D gene: TRBD1
CDR3 protein: CASSPQDRGHYGYTF
CDR3 DNA: TGCGCCAGCAGCCCCCAGGACAGGGGGCACTATGGCTACACCTTC

J gene: TRBJ2-3
CDR3 length: 14
clone size: NA
V gene: TRBV2
D gene: NA
CDR3 protein: CASRGGLFTDTQYF
CDR3 DNA: TGTGCCAGCAGGGGGGGACTTTTCACAGATACGCAGTATTTT

J gene: TRBJ2-7
CDR3 length: 15
clone size: few
V gene: TRBV7-2
D gene: TRBD2
CDR3 protein: CASSLVTSGSPEQYF
CDR3 DNA: TGTGCCAGCAGCTTAGTTACTAGCGGGAGTCCTGAGCAGTACTTC